One TCR beta chain is described in this entry. Its target is unknown. The sample is drawn from a study of CD8 T cells in Susac syndrome. Study-wide points: The number of individuals included in the study's TCR sequencing and HLA analysis was acknowledged as relatively small.

TCR beta sequencing was performed on blood CD8+ and CD4+ T cells. TEMRA cells were FACS-enriched and CD8+ and CD4+ T cells negatively isolated. Random hexamers were used to reverse transcribe the RNA input (roughly 0.5 to 1 ug). Multiplex immunoSEQ PCR targeted 54 Vbeta and 13 Jbeta TCR beta segments. TCRdb re-called the immunoSEQ multiplex PCR reads with MiXCR, one entry per CDR3 protein. The sample yields about 300,000 distinct CDR3 sequences, 90% to 95% seen once. After removal of 4 bases from V and 0 bases from J, the junction contained 8 bases not matched to a gene. The germline CDR1 and CDR2 sequences are SGHDN and FVKESK. The CDR3 consists of 18 residues.

The origin of this receptor is a human donor with multiple sclerosis. The rearrangement links TRBV14 to TRBJ2-7; TRBD2 agrees at 14 bases. Sequencing input: CD4+ T cells from PBMCs. CDR3 in amino acids: CASSRLAGGPGISYEQYF. DNA of the CDR3: TGTGCCAGCAGCCGACTAGCGGGGGGGCCCGGAATCTCCTACGAGCAGTACTTC.